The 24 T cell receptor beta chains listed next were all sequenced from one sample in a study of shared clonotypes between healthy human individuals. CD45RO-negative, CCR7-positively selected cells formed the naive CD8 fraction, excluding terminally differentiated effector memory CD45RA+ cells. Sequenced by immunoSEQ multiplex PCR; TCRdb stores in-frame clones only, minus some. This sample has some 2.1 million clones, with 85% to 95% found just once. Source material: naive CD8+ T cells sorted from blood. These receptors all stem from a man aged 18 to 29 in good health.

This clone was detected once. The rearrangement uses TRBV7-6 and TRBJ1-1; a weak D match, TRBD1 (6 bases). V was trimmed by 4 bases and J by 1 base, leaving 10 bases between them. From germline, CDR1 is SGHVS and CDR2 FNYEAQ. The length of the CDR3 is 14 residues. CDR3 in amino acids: CASSYLQGNTEAFF. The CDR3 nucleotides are TGTGCCAGCAGCTACCTACAGGGGAACACTGAAGCTTTCTTT.

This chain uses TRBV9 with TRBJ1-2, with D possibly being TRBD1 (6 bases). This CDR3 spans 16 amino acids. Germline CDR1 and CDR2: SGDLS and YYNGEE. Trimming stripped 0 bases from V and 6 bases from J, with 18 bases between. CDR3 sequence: CASSVAGDRSMDGYTF. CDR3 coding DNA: TGTGCCAGCAGCGTAGCTGGTGACAGGTCCATGGATGGCTACACCTTC.

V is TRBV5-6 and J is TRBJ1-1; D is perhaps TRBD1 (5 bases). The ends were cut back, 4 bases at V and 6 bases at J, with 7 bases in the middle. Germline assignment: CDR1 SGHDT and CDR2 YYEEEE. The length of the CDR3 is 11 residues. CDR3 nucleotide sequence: TGTGCCAGCAGCCAGGGCTCTGAAGCTTTCTTT. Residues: CASSQGSEAFF.

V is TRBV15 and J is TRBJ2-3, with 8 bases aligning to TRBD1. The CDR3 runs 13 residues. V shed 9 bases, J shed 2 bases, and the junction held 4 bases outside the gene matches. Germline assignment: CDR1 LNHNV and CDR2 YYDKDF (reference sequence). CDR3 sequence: CATRQGNTDTQYF. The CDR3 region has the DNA TGTGCCACGAGACAGGGGAACACAGATACGCAGTATTTT.

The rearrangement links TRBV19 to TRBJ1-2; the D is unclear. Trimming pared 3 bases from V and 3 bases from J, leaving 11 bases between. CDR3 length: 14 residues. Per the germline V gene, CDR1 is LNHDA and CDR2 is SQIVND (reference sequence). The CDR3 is CASSINLGHYGYTF. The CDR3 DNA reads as TGTGCCAGTAGTATTAATTTGGGTCACTATGGCTACACCTTC.

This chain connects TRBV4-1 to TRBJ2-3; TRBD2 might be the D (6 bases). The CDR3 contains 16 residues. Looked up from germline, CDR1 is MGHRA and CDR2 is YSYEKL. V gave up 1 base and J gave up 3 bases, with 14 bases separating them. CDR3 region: CASSQGDSSATDTQYF. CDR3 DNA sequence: TGCGCCAGCAGCCAAGGGGACTCGTCGGCTACAGATACGCAGTATTTT.

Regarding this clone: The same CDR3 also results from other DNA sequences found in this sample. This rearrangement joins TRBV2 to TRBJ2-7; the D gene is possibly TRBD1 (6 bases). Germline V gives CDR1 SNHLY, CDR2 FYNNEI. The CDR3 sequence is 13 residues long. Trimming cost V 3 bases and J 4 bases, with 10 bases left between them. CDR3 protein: CASSDPDSYEQYF. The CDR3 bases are TGTGCCAGCAGTGACCCGGACAGTTACGAGCAGTACTTC.

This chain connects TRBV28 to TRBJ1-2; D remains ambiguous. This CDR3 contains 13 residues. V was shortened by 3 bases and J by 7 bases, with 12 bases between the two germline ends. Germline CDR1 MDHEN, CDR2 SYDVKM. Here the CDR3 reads CASSFYSDPGYTF. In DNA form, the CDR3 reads TGTGCCAGCAGTTTCTACAGCGACCCTGGCTACACCTTC.

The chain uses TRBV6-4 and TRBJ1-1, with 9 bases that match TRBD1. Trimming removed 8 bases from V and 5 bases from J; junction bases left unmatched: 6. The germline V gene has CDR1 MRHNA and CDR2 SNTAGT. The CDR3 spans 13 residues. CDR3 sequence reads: CASGGTGRTEAFF. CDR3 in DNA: TGTGCCAGCGGTGGGACAGGGAGAACTGAAGCTTTCTTT.

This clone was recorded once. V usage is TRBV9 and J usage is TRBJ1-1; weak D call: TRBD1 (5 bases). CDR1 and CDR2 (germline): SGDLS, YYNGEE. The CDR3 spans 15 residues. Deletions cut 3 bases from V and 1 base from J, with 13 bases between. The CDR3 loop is CASSDPEGQNTEAFF. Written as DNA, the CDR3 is TGTGCCAGCAGCGACCCGGAGGGGCAGAACACTGAAGCTTTCTTT.

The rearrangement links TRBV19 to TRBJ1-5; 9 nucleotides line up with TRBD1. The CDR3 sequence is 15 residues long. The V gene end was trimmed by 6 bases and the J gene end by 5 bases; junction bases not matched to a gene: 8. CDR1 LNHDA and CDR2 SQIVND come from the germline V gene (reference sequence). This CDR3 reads CASRPGTGKDQPQHF. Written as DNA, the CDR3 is TGTGCCAGTAGGCCCGGGACAGGGAAAGATCAGCCCCAGCATTTT.

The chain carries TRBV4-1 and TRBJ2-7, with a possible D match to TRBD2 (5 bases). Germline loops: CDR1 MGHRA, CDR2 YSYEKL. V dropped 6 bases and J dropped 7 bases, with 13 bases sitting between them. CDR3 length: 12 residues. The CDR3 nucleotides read TGCGCCAGCAGGGCTTCGTCGGGGGAGCAGTACTTC. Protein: CASRASSGEQYF.

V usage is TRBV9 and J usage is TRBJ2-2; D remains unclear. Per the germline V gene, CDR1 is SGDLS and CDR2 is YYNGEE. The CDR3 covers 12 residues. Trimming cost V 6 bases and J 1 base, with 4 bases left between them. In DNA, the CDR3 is TGTGCCAGCAAGAAGAACACCGGGGAGCTGTTTTTT. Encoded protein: CASKKNTGELFF.

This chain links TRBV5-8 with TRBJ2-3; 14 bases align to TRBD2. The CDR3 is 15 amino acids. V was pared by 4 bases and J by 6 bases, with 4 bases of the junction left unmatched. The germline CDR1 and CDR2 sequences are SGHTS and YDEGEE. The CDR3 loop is CASSTGTSGSDTQYF. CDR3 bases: TGTGCCAGCAGCACCGGGACTAGCGGGAGTGATACGCAGTATTTT. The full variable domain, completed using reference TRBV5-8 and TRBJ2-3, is EAGVTQSPTHLIKTRGQQATLRCSPISGHTSVYWYQQALGLGLQFLLWYDEGEERNRGNFPPRFSGRQFPNYSSELNVNALELEDSALYLCASSTGTSGSDTQYFGPGTRLTVL.

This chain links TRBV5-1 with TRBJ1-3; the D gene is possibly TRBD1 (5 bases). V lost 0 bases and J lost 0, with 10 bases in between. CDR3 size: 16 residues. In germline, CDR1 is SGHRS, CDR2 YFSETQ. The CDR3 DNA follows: TGCGCCAGCAGCTTGGCCCAGACAGCCTCTGGAAACACCATATATTTT. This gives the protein CASSLAQTASGNTIYF.

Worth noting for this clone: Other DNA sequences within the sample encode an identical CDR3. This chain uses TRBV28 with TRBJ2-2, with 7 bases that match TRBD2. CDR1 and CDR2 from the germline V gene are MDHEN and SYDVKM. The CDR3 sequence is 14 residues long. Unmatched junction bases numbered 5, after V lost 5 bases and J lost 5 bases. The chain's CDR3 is CASSLQGGTGELFF. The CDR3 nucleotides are TGTGCCAGCAGTCTTCAGGGAGGGACCGGGGAGCTGTTTTTT.

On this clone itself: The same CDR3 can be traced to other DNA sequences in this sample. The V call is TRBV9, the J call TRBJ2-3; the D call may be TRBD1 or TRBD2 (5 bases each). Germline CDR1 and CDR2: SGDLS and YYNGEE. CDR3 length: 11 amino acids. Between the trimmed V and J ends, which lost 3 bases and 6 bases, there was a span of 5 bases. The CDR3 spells CASSGGDTQYF. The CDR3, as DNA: TGTGCCAGCAGCGGGGGGGATACGCAGTATTTT.

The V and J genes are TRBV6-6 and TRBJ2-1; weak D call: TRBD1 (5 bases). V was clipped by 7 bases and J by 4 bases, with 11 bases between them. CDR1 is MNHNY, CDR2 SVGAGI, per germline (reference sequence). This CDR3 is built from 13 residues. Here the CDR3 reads CASTIQVYNEQFF. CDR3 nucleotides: TGTGCCAGCACCATACAGGTATACAATGAGCAGTTCTTC.

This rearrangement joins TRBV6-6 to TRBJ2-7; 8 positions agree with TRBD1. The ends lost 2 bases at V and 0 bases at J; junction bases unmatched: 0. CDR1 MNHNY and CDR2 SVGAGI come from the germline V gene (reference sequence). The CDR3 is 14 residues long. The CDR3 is CASSYTGGSYEQYF. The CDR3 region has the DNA TGTGCCAGCAGTTACACAGGGGGCTCCTACGAGCAGTACTTC.

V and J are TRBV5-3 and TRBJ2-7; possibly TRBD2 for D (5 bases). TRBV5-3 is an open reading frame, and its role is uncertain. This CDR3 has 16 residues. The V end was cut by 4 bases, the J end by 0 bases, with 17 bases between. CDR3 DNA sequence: TGTGCCAGAAGCCCCTCTGAGCGGAGTAGCTCCTACGAGCAGTACTTC. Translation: CARSPSERSSSYEQYF.

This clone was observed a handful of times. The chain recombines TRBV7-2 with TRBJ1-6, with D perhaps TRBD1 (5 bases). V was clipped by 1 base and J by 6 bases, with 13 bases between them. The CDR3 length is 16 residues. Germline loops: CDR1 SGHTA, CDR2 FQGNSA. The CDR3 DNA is TGTGCCAGCAGCTTAGGCACAGCTCAGGGTAATTCACCCCTCCACTTT. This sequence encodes CASSLGTAQGNSPLHF.

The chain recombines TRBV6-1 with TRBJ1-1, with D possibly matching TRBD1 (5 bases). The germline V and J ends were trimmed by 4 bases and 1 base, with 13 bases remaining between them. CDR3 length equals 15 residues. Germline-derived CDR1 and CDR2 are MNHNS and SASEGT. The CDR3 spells CASSVVGEGNTEAFF. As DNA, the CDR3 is TGTGCCAGCAGTGTTGTAGGGGAGGGGAACACTGAAGCTTTCTTT.

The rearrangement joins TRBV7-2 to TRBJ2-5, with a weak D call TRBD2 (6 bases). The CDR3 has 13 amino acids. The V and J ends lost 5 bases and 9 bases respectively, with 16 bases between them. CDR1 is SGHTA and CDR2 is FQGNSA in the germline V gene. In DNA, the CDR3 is TGTGCCAGCAGCCAAATTAATGCGGGGCCCCAGTACTTC. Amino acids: CASSQINAGPQYF. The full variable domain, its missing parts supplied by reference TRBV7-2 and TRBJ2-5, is GAGVSQSPSNKVTEKGKDVELRCDPISGHTALYWYRQSLGQGLEFLIYFQGNSAPDKSGLPSDRFSAERTGGSVSTLTIQRTQQEDSAVYLCASSQINAGPQYFGPGTRLLVL.

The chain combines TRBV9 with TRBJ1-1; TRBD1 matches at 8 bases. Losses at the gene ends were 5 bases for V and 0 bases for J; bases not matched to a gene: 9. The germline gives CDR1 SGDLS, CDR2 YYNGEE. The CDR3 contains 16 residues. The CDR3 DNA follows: TGTGCCAGCAGTTTAAACCTACAGGGGGTGAACACTGAAGCTTTCTTT. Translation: CASSLNLQGVNTEAFF. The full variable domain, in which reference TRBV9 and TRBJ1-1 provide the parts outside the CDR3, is DSGVTQTPKHLITATGQRVTLRCSPRSGDLSVYWYQQSLDQGLQFLIQYYNGEERAKGNILERFSAQQFPDLHSELNLSSLELGDSALYFCASSLNLQGVNTEAFFGQGTRLTVV.